This T cell receptor beta chain was retrieved from a study of cytomegalovirus exposure and HLA in healthy donors. The table came from immunoSEQ multiplex PCR; TCRdb's copy has only in-frame clones and leaves some out. The data contain tens of thousands of clones, over 85% of them singletons. Findings and caveats of the study: First-cohort TCR clusters were later found to tend to co-occur in the 130 or so validation repertoires. Investigators reported 150 to 200 TCR beta chains as tied to cytomegalovirus. It was reportedly the case that the classifier diagnosed cytomegalovirus status with high specificity and sensitivity.

With regard to this clone: Its target is unknown.

CDR3 length: 14 amino acids. Trimming removed 6 bases at V and 0 bases at J, with 12 bases between. The receptor's source is a woman between 25 and 40 years old in good health and CMV-seronegative. V and J are TRBV6-7 and TRBJ2-7, with D possibly being TRBD2 (6 bases). TRBV6-7 is given ORF status, its function remaining uncertain. The sample taken for sequencing was PBMCs. This CDR3 reads CASRKWEASYEQYF. As DNA, the CDR3 is TGTGCCAGCAGAAAGTGGGAGGCCTCCTACGAGCAGTACTTC.